This record concerns one T cell receptor (beta chain) sequence. What it binds is not known. The data originate from a study of T cells expressing NK-cell markers. Study in general: In sorted CD3+CD56+NKG2C+, CD3+CD56+NKG2C- and CD3+CD56-NKG2C+ T cells, TCR beta repertoires were obtained. General study results and limits: The contribution of dominant NKG2C+ clonotypes to CD8+ T cells in roughly 6 donors was roughly 1.0-7.0%. HCMV specificity of the expanded NKG2C+ T cell clones was not established. These clonotypes also led the CD3+CD56-NKG2C+ fraction in a few donors.

The CDR3 has 15 residues. Germline V gene sequence: CDR1 SEHNR, CDR2 FQNEAQ (reference sequence). From the 5' RACE reads, TCRdb lists one entry per CDR3 protein and no DNA. The repertoire shows about 260,000 distinct CDR3 sequences; the top ten hold approximately 0.41%. The chain carries TRBV7-9 and TRBJ2-2. Specimen: blood T cells: a sorted CD56 or NKG2C T cell subset, CD4+ or CD8+ T cells, or bulk PBMC T cells (not recorded which). This receptor was obtained from a young man in good health. CDR3 in amino acids: CASSLGEVATGELFF.